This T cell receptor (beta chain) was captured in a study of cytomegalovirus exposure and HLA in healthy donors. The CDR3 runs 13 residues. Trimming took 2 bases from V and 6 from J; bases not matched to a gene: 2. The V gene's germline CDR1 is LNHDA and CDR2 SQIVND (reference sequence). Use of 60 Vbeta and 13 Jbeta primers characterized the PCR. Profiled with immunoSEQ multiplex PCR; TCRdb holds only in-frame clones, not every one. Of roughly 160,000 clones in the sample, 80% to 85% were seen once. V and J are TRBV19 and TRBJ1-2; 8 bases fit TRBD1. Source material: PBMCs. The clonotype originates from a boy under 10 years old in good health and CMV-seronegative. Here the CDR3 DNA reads TGTGCCAGTAGTATACAGGGGGCTAATGGCTACACCTTC. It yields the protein CASSIQGANGYTF.